This T cell receptor (beta chain) originates from a study of cytomegalovirus exposure and HLA in healthy donors. The CDR3 loop spans 16 amino acids. With 1 base removed from V and 9 bases from J, the gap between germline ends came to 21 bases. CDR1 MGHRA and CDR2 YSYEKL come from the germline V gene. PCR primers comprised 60 Vbeta and 13 Jbeta primers. The method was immunoSEQ multiplex PCR; TCRdb's version includes in-frame clones alone and lacks a portion of them. Of some 150,000 clones in the sample, 75% are singletons; the top ten hold 2.5% to 4%. This clone has a handful of counts. The receptor comes from a man aged 35 to 55 in good health and CMV-seronegative. This chain joins TRBV4-1 and TRBJ1-2; D is perhaps TRBD1 (5 bases). Sequenced material: PBMCs. In DNA form, the CDR3 reads TGCGCCAGCAGCCAAGGTACAGGCCGACTTGAGGAGTGCTACACCTTC. It codes for CASSQGTGRLEECYTF.